Listed below are T cell receptor beta chains from one sample, sequenced in a study of OX40 agonist ivuxolimab in advanced cancers. Assay: immunoSEQ multiplex PCR; the TCRdb copy retains only in-frame clones and omits some. The table has about 53,000 clones, about four fifths seen once. The material was CD4+ or CD8+ T cells sorted from blood, obtained in a trial of the OX40 agonist ivuxolimab. These TCRs come from an adult with an advanced solid tumor such as melanoma, head and neck, liver or kidney cancer. Both conserved end residues are part of each CDR3. The D gene is left open where the match is weak. Clone sizes are given selectively: once, few, many, or a class where the clone is expanded.

d_call,clone_size,j_call,v_call,cdr3_nt,cdr3_aa
.,.,TRBJ2-3,TRBV6-4,TGTGCCAGCAGTGACTCTGAGCGGAGCACAGATACGCAGTATTTT,CASSDSERSTDTQYF
TRBD1,.,TRBJ1-2,TRBV25-1,TGTGCCAGCAGTGCCCCCGCACAGGGGATTAATGGCTACACCTTC,CASSAPAQGINGYTF
.,.,TRBJ1-5,TRBV7-5,TGTGTCAGAAGTTCCACCGGGCCCGGCGAGGTTCAGCCCCAGCATTTT,CVRSSTGPGEVQPQHF
.,.,TRBJ1-1,TRBV7-2,TGTGCCAGCAGCTTCTACGGGGTATCGAACACTGAAGCTTTCTTT,CASSFYGVSNTEAFF
TRBD2,.,TRBJ2-1,TRBV5-1,TGCGCCAGCAGCTCCAGACTAGCGGGAGGCTCTTTCAATGAGCAGTTCTTC,CASSSRLAGGSFNEQFF
.,.,TRBJ2-7,TRBV11-2,TGTGCCAGCCAACGTACTGGAGGGGCCTACGAGCAGTACTTC,CASQRTGGAYEQYF
.,.,TRBJ2-7,TRBV30,TGTGCCTGGAGTGTCGATCTGGATAGGGAGCAGTACTTC,CAWSVDLDREQYF
.,.,TRBJ2-2,TRBV4-3,TGCGCCAGCAGCCAAGAGGTGGCAGGGCCCTACACCGGGGAGCTGTTTTTT,CASSQEVAGPYTGELFF
.,once,TRBJ2-1,TRBV7-3,TGTGCCAGCAGCTTAGGGGTGATTATAGACAATGAGCAGTTCTTC,CASSLGVIIDNEQFF
TRBD2,few,TRBJ2-1,TRBV5-1,TGCGCCAGCAGCTTGTCGTCGGGAGGGTCCTACAATGAGCAGTTCTTC,CASSLSSGGSYNEQFF
TRBD1,once,TRBJ2-1,TRBV7-9,TGTGCCAGCAGTCCCGGGACAGGGAGTAATGAGCAGTTCTTC,CASSPGTGSNEQFF
.,.,TRBJ1-1,TRBV27,TGTGCCAGCAGTTCACATCCCTCTGACAACCATGGAGCTTTCTTT,CASSSHPSDNHGAFF
.,once,TRBJ1-2,TRBV6-5,TGTGCCAGCAGTAAGGACTTGGGTGGCTACACCTTC,CASSKDLGGYTF
TRBD1,.,TRBJ2-5,TRBV7-2,TGTGCCAGCAGCTTAGGGCGACAGGGACCCCAAGAGACCCAGTACTTC,CASSLGRQGPQETQYF
TRBD2,.,TRBJ2-7,TRBV6-5,TGTGCCAGCAGTTACGGCGGGAGCGGGAGGAGAAACGAGCAGTACTTC,CASSYGGSGRRNEQYF
.,.,TRBJ1-2,TRBV11-3,TGTGCCAGCAGTCCTGCGGGGGGGTCCAACTATGGCTACACCTTC,CASSPAGGSNYGYTF
.,.,TRBJ2-7,TRBV6-5,TGTGCCAGCCAACCGTCCGGGGTGGCCTACGAGCAGTACTTC,CASQPSGVAYEQYF
.,.,TRBJ2-7,TRBV5-1,TGCGCCAGCAGCTTGGGACAGGGCGTCGGGAGCCGGTCCCACGAGCAGTACTTC,CASSLGQGVGSRSHEQYF
TRBD2,.,TRBJ2-1,TRBV7-8,TGTGCCAGCAGCTTCTCTGGCGGGAGAAGTTACAATGAGCAGTTCTTC,CASSFSGGRSYNEQFF
.,.,TRBJ2-5,TRBV11-3,TGTGCCAGCAGCTTTTCGAAGCGGCAAGAGACCCAGTACTTC,CASSFSKRQETQYF
TRBD2,.,TRBJ2-5,TRBV11-3,TGTGCCAGCAGCTTATGGGGGGGGAAAGAGACCCAGTACTTC,CASSLWGGKETQYF
.,.,TRBJ1-2,TRBV15,TGTGCCACCAGCAGAGATGACAGTAACTATGGCTACACCTTC,CATSRDDSNYGYTF
.,.,TRBJ1-2,TRBV5-1,TGCGCCAGCAGCTTGGGACAGATACAATATGGCTACACCTTC,CASSLGQIQYGYTF
.,once,TRBJ2-1,TRBV6-1,TGTGCCAGCAGTGAGGTAGGAGGAGTTGATGAGCAGTTCTTC,CASSEVGGVDEQFF
.,.,TRBJ2-7,TRBV18,TGTGCCAGCTCACCATCGGTAGGTGAAGGGGCCTACTACGAGCAGTACTTC,CASSPSVGEGAYYEQYF